The sequence of this T cell receptor beta chain was determined in a study of cytomegalovirus exposure and HLA in healthy donors. General observations from the study: Reported results showed that the classifier diagnosed cytomegalovirus status with high specificity and sensitivity. Information on immune exposure was restricted to one variable (CMV serostatus). While the bulk of TCR sequences proved rare, some public TCRs turned up in many donors.

As concerns this clone: No antigen is known for it.

V shed 6 bases and J shed 0 bases, with 19 bases lying between them. Germline CDR1 is SGHKS and CDR2 is YYEKEE (reference sequence). The CDR3 extends over 17 amino acids. PCR involved 60 Vbeta and 13 Jbeta primers. Only in-frame clones appear in the TCRdb table, and some are missing; sequencing was by immunoSEQ multiplex PCR. The repertoire consists of tens of thousands of clones, with over 75% occurring once and the leading ten covering 1% to 1.5%. The sequence was collected from a girl aged 2 to 10 in good health and CMV-seropositive. The sample was PBMCs. The chain links TRBV5-5 to TRBJ1-3, with D possibly being TRBD1 (5 bases). The CDR3 DNA follows: TGTGCCAGCACCACGACGCCAGGGATTGACTCTGGAAACACCATATATTTT. It translates to CASTTTPGIDSGNTIYF. Using reference TRBV5-5 and TRBJ1-3 for the parts outside the CDR3, the full variable domain is DAGVTQSPTHLIKTRGQQVTLRCSPISGHKSVSWYQQVLGQGPQFIFQYYEKEERGRGNFPDRFSARQFPNYSSELNVNALLLGDSALYLCASTTTPGIDSGNTIYFGEGSWLTVV.